Sequencing of this TCR beta chain was carried out in a study of cytomegalovirus exposure and HLA in healthy donors. About this clone: Its antigen is unidentified.

The PCR contained 60 Vbeta and 13 Jbeta primers. Sequenced by immunoSEQ multiplex PCR; TCRdb stores in-frame clones only, minus some. This sample carries about 130,000 clones, about 80% of them seen once, and the ten largest clones take more than 0.95%. General study points: Highly shared variants forming one cluster were likely a sequencing artifact. In a later analysis, at a false discovery rate of 0.05, about 17,000 TCR beta sequences matched HLA alleles. The classifier was said to identify cytomegalovirus status with high specificity and sensitivity. Analyses of presence/absence relied on an assumption of roughly uniform sequencing depth across donors.

The CDR3 contains 17 residues. This TCR was recovered from a man between 45 and 60 years old in good health and CMV-seronegative. The V gene is TRBV12-1, the J gene TRBJ2-7; TRBD2, the table's D call, was not compared with the DNA. TRBV12-1 has pseudogene status. The sequenced sample was PBMCs. The CDR3 region has the DNA TGTGCCAGCAGCCCCTCCCTTCCTAGCGGGAGATTCTACGAGCAGTACTTC. Translating gives CASSPSLPSGRFYEQYF.